The 5 T cell receptor beta chains below all came from one sample that was sequenced in a study of CD8+CD57+ T cells in acquired aplastic anemia. Profiling of TCR beta VDJ combinations and CDR3 sequences used genomic DNA as template. TCRdb passed the reads through MiXCR, listing each CDR3 protein once. The repertoire includes approximately 200,000 distinct CDR3 sequences, about three fifths of them detected once, and roughly 46% sits in the top ten. The sequenced sample consisted of sorted CD4+, CD8+, or CD8+CD57+ T cells (not recorded which) from PBMCs. The receptors were sampled from a human donor with severe aplastic anemia or a healthy control (not recorded which).

The CDR3 spells CATSRGPGGGKNIQYF. CDR3 bases: TGTGCCACCAGCAGAGGTCCGGGGGGGGGCAAAAACATTCAGTACTTC. The chain is built from TRBV15 and TRBJ2-4; TRBD2 agrees at 8 bases. CDR3 length equals 16 residues. V gave up 1 base and J gave up 3 bases; unmatched junction bases: 5. In germline, CDR1 is LNHNV, CDR2 YYDKDF (reference sequence).

This chain joins TRBV2 and TRBJ2-3; D may be TRBD1 or TRBD2 (6 bases each). The CDR3 has 14 amino acids. The V and J ends lost 8 bases and 0 bases respectively, with 12 bases between them. From germline, CDR1 is SNHLY and CDR2 FYNNEI. The DNA of the CDR3 is TGTGCCAGCGTAGGGGGGAGAAGCACAGATACGCAGTATTTT. Its protein is CASVGGRSTDTQYF.

This clonotype occurred many times. The chain has TRBV7-9 and TRBJ2-1; the D gene is possibly TRBD2 (7 bases). The CDR3 covers 16 residues. Germline V CDR1 and CDR2: SEHNR, FQNEAQ (reference sequence). Between the trimmed V and J ends, which lost 1 base and 0 bases, there was a span of 10 bases. CDR3 sequence reads: CASSLGGGGSYNEQFF. The DNA of the CDR3 is TGTGCCAGCAGCTTAGGGGGAGGGGGCTCCTACAATGAGCAGTTCTTC.

This chain uses TRBV20-1 with TRBJ1-2; 7 positions match TRBD1. The V segment lost 0 bases and the J segment 6 bases; nucleotides outside the gene matches: 13. Per the germline V gene, CDR1 is DFQATT and CDR2 is SNEGSKA (reference sequence). CDR3 size: 16 residues. CDR3 loop: CSAREPKTGFWDGYTF. As DNA, the CDR3 is TGCAGTGCTAGAGAACCCAAGACAGGGTTTTGGGATGGCTACACCTTC.

V gene TRBV7-8 combines with J gene TRBJ2-7, with D possibly matching TRBD2 (5 bases). Looked up from germline, CDR1 is SGHVS and CDR2 is FQNEAQ. The CDR3 has 13 residues. Deletions cut 1 base from V and 3 bases from J, with 7 bases between. The CDR3 sequence: CASSLGEGYEQYF. CDR3 bases: TGTGCCAGCAGCTTAGGAGAGGGCTACGAGCAGTACTTC.